This TCR beta chain was retrieved from a study of CD8 T cells in ankylosing spondylitis. In germline, CDR1 is SGHNT, CDR2 YYREEE (reference sequence). The CDR3 consists of 19 residues. V lost 0 bases, J lost 3 bases, and 7 bases stayed unmatched. Quantitative 5'-RACE with molecular barcodes was used to make the TCR beta libraries. TCRdb re-called the 5' RACE reads through MiXCR, storing one row per CDR3 protein. This sample yields fewer than 550,000 distinct CDR3 sequences, of which roughly 5.2% are seen a single time; 3.5% belongs to the top ten. Points on this clonotype: Its matching antigen is unknown.

General study findings and limits: Seemingly distinctive of ankylosing spondylitis blood was a TCR beta motif formed by eight highly homologous variants. It was reported that disease-linked clones were significantly enriched in matched ankylosing spondylitis synovial fluid. In peripheral blood, disease-linked CD8+ clones occurred at relatively low frequencies.

The chain links TRBV5-4 to TRBJ2-2; 14 positions agree with TRBD2. Sequencing was carried out using blood, either unsorted or a sorted T cell fraction (not recorded which). This TCR came from a male donor with ankylosing spondylitis. The CDR3 nucleotides are TGTGCCAGCAGCTTGGCCAGGACTAGCGGGGGGTCGGACACCGGGGAGCTGTTTTTT. It is translated as CASSLARTSGGSDTGELFF.